This T cell receptor (beta chain) derives from a study of blood T cell repertoires in COVID-19. Study at large: COVID-19 samples from acute and convalescent phases originated in the United States, Italy and Spain. T cells, B-cell-depleted T cells, or PBMCs provided the cDNA or gDNA that served as material.

The repertoire was sequenced with immunoSEQ multiplex PCR; TCRdb's copy has only in-frame clones and lacks some. The table lists fewer than 45,000 clones, around 86% of them singletons. V shed 5 bases and J shed 10 bases, with 15 bases lying between them. Germline CDR1 and CDR2: MDHEN and SYDVKM. This CDR3 is 13 amino acids long. This receptor was taken from an elderly man with active COVID-19. The chain has TRBV28 and TRBJ2-1; the D gene is possibly TRBD2 (5 bases). Sample: peripheral blood. CDR3: CASSTSGPGEQFF. Written as DNA, the CDR3 is TGTGCCAGCAGTACCTCGGGCCCGGGAGAGCAGTTCTTC. Together with reference TRBV28 and TRBJ2-1, the CDR3 gives the full variable domain: DVKVTQSSRYLVKRTGEKVFLECVQDMDHENMFWYRQDPGLGLRLIYFSYDVKMKEKGDIPEGYSVSREKKERFSLILESASTNQTSMYLCASSTSGPGEQFFGPGTRLTVL.